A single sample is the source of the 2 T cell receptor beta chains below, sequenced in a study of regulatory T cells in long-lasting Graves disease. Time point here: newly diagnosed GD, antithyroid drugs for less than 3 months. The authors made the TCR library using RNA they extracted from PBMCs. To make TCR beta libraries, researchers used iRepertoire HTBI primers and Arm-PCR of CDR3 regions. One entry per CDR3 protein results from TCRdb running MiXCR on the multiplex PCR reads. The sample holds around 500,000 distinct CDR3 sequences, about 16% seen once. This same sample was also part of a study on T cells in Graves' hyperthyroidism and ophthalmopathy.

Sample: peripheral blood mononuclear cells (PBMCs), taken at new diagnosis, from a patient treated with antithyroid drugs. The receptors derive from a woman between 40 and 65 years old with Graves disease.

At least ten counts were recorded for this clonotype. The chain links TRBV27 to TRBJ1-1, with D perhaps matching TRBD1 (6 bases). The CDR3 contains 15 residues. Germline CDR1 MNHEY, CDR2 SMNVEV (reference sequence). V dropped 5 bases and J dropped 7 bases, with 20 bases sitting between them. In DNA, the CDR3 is TGTGCCAGCAGTCCCATACCCGGGACACGTGATGAAGCTTTCTTT. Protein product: CASSPIPGTRDEAFF.

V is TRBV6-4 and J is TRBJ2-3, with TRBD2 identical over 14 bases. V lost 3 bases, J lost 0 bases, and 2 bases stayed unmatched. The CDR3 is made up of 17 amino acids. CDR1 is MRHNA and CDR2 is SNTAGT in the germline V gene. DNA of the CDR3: TGTGCCAGCAGTGAGGGACTAGCGGGGGCCAGCACAGATACGCAGTATTTT. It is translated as CASSEGLAGASTDTQYF.